These 5 T cell receptor beta chains originate from one sample sequenced in a study of CD8 T cells in ankylosing spondylitis. TCRdb re-called the 5' RACE reads with MiXCR, one entry per CDR3 protein. The table lists about 210,000 distinct CDR3 sequences, 8.2% of them singletons. The sequencing sample was made of blood, either unsorted or a sorted T cell fraction (not recorded which). The source of these receptors is a female donor with ankylosing spondylitis or in good health (not recorded which).

This clonotype appeared many times. This sequence joins TRBV6-5 and TRBJ2-2; a weak D match, TRBD1 (5 bases). The CDR3 contains 14 residues. Trimming left V 2 bases short and J 6 bases short, with 10 bases between. In germline, CDR1 is MNHEY, CDR2 SVGAGI. The CDR3 region has the DNA TGTGCCAGCAGTTACGGGCAGGGATCCGGGGAGCTGTTTTTT. Its translation: CASSYGQGSGELFF.

This clonotype was counted ten times or more. The chain links TRBV7-2 to TRBJ2-7; TRBD2 matches at 9 bases. The V gene's germline CDR1 is SGHTA and CDR2 FQGNSA. This CDR3 spans 14 amino acids. Germline trimming cut 5 bases from V and 2 bases from J; bases unmatched to any gene: 4. Written as DNA, the CDR3 is TGTGCCAGCAGCGATAGCGGGAGCCCCTACGAGCAGTACTTC. This gives the protein CASSDSGSPYEQYF.

This clonotype appeared many times. V usage is TRBV15 and J usage is TRBJ1-4; D unclear. Germline lookup yields CDR1 LNHNV and CDR2 YYDKDF (reference sequence). This CDR3 is built from 13 residues. The ends were cut back, 3 bases at V and 2 bases at J, with 4 bases in the middle. The DNA for the CDR3 is TGTGCCACCAGCAGGGGCACTAATGAAAAACTGTTTTTT. It is translated as CATSRGTNEKLFF. The whole variable domain, filled in from reference TRBV15 and TRBJ1-4, reads DAMVIQNPRYQVTQFGKPVTLSCSQTLNHNVMYWYQQKSSQAPKLLFHYYDKDFNNEADTPDNFQSRRPNTSFCFLDIRSPGLGDTAMYLCATSRGTNEKLFFGSGTQLSVL.

This clonotype has at least ten counts. This chain joins TRBV29-1 and TRBJ1-1; D is unresolved. The CDR3 has 14 amino acids. V was shortened by 6 bases and J by 0 bases, with 14 bases between the two germline ends. The germline V gene has CDR1 SQVTM and CDR2 ANQGSEA. CDR3 nucleotide sequence: TGCAGCGTCCAACTACAGAGCTTGAACACTGAAGCTTTCTTT. This gives the protein CSVQLQSLNTEAFF.

This clonotype was recorded at least ten times. An end of the junction differs from the germline gene, which may be a read error. The chain combines TRBV18 with TRBJ2-7; D remains ambiguous. CDR1 is KGHSH and CDR2 is LQKENI in the germline V gene. The CDR3 sequence is 12 residues long. The DNA for the CDR3 is TGTGCCAGCTCCCCACCCTCCTACGAGCAGTACTTC. Its translation: CASSPPSYEQYF.